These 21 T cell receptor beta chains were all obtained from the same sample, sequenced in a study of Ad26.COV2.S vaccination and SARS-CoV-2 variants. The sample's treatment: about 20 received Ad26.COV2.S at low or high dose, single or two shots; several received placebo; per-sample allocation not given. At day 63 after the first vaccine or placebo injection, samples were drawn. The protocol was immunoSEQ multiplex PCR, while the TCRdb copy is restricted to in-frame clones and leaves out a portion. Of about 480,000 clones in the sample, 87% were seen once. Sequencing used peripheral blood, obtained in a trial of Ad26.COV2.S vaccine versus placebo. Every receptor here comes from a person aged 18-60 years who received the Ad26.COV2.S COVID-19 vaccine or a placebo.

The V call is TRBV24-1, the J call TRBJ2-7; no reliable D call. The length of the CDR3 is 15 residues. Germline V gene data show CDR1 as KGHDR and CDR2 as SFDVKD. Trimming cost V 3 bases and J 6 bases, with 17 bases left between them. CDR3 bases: TGTGCCACCAGTGATGGTCTTGGTCCCCTTTCCGAGCAGTACTTC. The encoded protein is CATSDGLGPLSEQYF.

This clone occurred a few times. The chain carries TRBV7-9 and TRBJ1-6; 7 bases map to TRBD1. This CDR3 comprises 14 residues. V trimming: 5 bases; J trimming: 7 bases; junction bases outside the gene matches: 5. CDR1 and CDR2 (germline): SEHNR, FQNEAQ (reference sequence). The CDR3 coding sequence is TGTGCCAGCAGCCAGGGACAGAAAAATTCACCCCTCCACTTT. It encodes CASSQGQKNSPLHF.

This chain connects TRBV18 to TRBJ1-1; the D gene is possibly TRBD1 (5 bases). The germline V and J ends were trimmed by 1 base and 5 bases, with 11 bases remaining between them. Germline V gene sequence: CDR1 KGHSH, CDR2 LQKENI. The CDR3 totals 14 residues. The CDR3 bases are TGTGCCAGCTCACCACAGGACACGATAACTGAAGCTTTCTTT. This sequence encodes CASSPQDTITEAFF.

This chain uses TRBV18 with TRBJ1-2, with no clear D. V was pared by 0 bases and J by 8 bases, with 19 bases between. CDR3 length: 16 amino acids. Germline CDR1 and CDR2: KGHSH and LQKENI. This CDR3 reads CASSPPRGPTLDGYTF. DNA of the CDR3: TGTGCCAGCTCACCACCGAGAGGACCGACATTAGACGGCTACACCTTC.

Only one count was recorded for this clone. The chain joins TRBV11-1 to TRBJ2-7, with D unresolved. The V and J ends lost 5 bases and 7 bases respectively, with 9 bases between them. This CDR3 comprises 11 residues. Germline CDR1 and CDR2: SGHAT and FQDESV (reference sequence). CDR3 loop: CASSNPVEQYF. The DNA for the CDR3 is TGTGCCAGCAGCAACCCGGTTGAGCAGTACTTC.

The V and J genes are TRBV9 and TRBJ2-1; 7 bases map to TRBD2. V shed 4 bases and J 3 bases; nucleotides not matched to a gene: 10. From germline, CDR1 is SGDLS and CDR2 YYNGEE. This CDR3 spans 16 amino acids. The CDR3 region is CASSTAFGGSYNEQFF. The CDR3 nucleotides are TGTGCCAGCAGCACTGCCTTCGGGGGGAGCTACAATGAGCAGTTCTTC.

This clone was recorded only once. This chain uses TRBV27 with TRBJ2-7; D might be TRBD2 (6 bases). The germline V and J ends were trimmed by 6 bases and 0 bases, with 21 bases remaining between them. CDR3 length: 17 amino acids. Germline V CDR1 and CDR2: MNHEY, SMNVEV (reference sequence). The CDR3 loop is CASRYRAGGLPSYEQYF. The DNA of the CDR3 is TGTGCCAGCAGATATAGAGCGGGCGGGCTCCCCTCCTACGAGCAGTACTTC.

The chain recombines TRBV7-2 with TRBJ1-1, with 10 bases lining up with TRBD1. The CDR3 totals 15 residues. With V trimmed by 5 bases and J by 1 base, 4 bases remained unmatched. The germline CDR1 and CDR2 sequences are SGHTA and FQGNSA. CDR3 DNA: TGTGCCAGCAGCGATCGACAGGGGGCGAACACTGAAGCTTTCTTT. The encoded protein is CASSDRQGANTEAFF.

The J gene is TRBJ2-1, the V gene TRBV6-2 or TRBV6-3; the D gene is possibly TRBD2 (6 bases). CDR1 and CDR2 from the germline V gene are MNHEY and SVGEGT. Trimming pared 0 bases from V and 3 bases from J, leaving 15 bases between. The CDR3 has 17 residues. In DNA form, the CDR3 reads TGTGCCAGCAGTTACTCGAGGTCGGCTAGCGTCTACAATGAGCAGTTCTTC. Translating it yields CASSYSRSASVYNEQFF.

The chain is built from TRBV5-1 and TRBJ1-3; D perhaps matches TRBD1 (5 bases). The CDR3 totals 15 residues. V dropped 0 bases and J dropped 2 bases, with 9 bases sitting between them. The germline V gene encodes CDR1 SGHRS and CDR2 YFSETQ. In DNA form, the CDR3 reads TGCGCCAGCAGCTTGGTTTCGGGGGCTGGAAACACCATATATTTT. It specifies CASSLVSGAGNTIYF.

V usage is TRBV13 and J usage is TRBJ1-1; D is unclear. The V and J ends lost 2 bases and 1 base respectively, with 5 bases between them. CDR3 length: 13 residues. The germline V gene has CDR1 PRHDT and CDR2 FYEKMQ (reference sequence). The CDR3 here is CASSLRPNTEAFF. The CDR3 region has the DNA TGTGCCAGCAGCTTACGTCCGAACACTGAAGCTTTCTTT.

The CDR3 DNA reads as TGTGCCAGCAGCTCTGGACTAGGCGGGTATACGCAGTATTTT. The encoded protein is CASSSGLGGYTQYF. The chain links TRBV5-5 to TRBJ2-3, with TRBD2 identical over 7 bases. V gave up 3 bases and J gave up 7 bases; unmatched junction bases: 8. Germline V gene data show CDR1 as SGHKS and CDR2 as YYEKEE (reference sequence). This CDR3 spans 14 amino acids.

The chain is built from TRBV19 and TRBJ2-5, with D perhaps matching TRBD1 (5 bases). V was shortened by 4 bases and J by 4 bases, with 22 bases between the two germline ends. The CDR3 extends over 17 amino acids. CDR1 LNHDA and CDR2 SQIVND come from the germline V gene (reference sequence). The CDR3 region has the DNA TGTGCCAGTAGTACCAACCTCTTTTTTCGGACAAGAGAGACCCAGTACTTC. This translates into CASSTNLFFRTRETQYF.

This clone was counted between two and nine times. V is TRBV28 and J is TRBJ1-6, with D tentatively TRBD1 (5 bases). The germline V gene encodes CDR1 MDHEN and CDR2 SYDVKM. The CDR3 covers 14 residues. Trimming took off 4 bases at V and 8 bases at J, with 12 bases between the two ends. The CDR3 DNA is TGTGCCAGCAGTTCCGGGACGGCGGATTCACCCCTCCACTTT. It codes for CASSSGTADSPLHF.

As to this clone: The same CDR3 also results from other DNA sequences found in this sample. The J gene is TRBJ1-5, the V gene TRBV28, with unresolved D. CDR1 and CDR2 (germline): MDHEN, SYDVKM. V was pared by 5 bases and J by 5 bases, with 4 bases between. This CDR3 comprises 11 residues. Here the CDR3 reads CASSRDQPQHF. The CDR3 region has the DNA TGTGCCAGCAGTAGGGATCAGCCCCAGCATTTT.

CDR3 in amino acids: CASSKNVGADRGPGANVLTF. The CDR3 DNA follows: TGTGCCAGCAGCAAGAACGTCGGTGCAGACAGGGGGCCTGGGGCCAACGTCCTGACTTTC. The chain employs TRBV21-1 and TRBJ2-6; the table's D gene call, TRBD1, was not cross checked with the DNA. TRBV21-1 is an annotated pseudogene. The CDR3 consists of 20 residues.

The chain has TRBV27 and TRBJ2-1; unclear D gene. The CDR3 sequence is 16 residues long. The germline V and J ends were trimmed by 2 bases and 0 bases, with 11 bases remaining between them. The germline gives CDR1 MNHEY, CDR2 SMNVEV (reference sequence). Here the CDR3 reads CASSLTRPASYNEQFF. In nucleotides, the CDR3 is TGTGCCAGCAGTTTAACGAGACCTGCCTCCTACAATGAGCAGTTCTTC.

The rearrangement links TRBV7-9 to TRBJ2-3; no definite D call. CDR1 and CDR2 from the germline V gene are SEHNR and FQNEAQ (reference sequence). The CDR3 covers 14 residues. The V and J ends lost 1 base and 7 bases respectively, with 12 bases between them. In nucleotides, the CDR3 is TGTGCCAGCAGCTTAGATCAACGACTGAATACGCAGTATTTT. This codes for CASSLDQRLNTQYF.

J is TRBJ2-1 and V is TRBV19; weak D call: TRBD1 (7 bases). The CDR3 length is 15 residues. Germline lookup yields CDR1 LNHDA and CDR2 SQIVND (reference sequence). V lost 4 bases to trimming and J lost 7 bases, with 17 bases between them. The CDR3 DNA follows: TGTGCCAGTAGTACGGGGGACAGACGAGGTAATGAGCAGTTCTTC. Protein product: CASSTGDRRGNEQFF. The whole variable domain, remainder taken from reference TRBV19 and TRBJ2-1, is DGGITQSPKYLFRKEGQNVTLSCEQNLNHDAMYWYRQDPGQGLRLIYYSQIVNDFQKGDIAEGYSVSREKKESFPLTVTSAQKNPTAFYLCASSTGDRRGNEQFFGPGTRLTVL.

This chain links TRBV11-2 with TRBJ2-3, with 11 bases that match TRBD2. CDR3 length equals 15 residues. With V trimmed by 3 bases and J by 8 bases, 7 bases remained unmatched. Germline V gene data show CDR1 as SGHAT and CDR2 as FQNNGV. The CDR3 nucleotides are TGTGCCAGCAGCTTCTTAACTAGCGGGAGTCGTACGCAGTATTTT. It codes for CASSFLTSGSRTQYF.

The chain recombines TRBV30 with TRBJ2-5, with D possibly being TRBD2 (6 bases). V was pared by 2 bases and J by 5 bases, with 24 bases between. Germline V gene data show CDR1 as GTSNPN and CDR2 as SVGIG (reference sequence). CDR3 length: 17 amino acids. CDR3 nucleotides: TGTGCCTGGAGTCCCTTTGACCCCCGGGACTTCAGGGAGACCCAGTACTTC. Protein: CAWSPFDPRDFRETQYF.